The 19 T cell receptor beta chains reported below all come from one sample, sequenced in a study of T cell repertoires in cytomegalovirus infection. Each CDR3 protein is one row after TCRdb ran MiXCR on the reads. The repertoire includes tens of thousands of distinct CDR3 sequences, around 20% of them detected once, and roughly 73% sits in the top ten. These receptors have no known antigen. The source material was CD8+ T cells from cultured PBMCs, sampled from culture after CMV antigen stimulation. Receptors originate from a human donor in good health (CMV status not recorded). Some clones in this sample may be carry-over from other donors' samples.

The chain links TRBV9 to TRBJ1-2; D is perhaps TRBD1 (5 bases). This CDR3 comprises 18 residues. The V and J ends lost 3 bases and 7 bases respectively, with 28 bases between them. The germline gives CDR1 SGDLS, CDR2 YYNGEE. CDR3 amino acids: CASSALYPLGGDKGGYTF. CDR3 coding DNA: TGTGCCAGCAGCGCCCTTTACCCCTTGGGGGGTGATAAAGGTGGCTACACCTTC.

This rearrangement joins TRBV28 to TRBJ1-1, with a weak D call TRBD1 (5 bases). Germline V gene lookup returns CDR1 MDHEN and CDR2 SYDVKM. The V gene lost 6 bases and the J gene lost 5 bases, with 22 bases spanning the gap. This CDR3 comprises 16 residues. In DNA, the CDR3 is TGTGCCAGCAGCCTTGGACACCCGTTGGAGGAGACTGAAGCTTTCTTT. Its protein is CASSLGHPLEETEAFF.

J is TRBJ1-1 and V is TRBV15, with D perhaps TRBD1 (6 bases). CDR1 is LNHNV, CDR2 YYDKDF, per germline (reference sequence). CDR3 length: 13 residues. Trimming removed 5 bases at V and 5 bases at J, with 12 bases between. The CDR3 loop reads CATSAGAQTEAFF. Here the CDR3 DNA reads TGTGCCACCAGCGCGGGGGCGCAGACTGAAGCTTTCTTT.

The chain employs TRBV7-2 and TRBJ1-2; tentative D call: TRBD1 (6 bases). CDR1 is SGHTA, CDR2 FQGNSA, per germline. V was clipped by 0 bases and J by 6 bases, with 11 bases between them. The CDR3 is 14 amino acids. The CDR3 here is CASSLAGRGNGYTF. The CDR3 DNA sequence: TGTGCCAGCAGCTTAGCGGGCAGGGGAAATGGCTACACCTTC.

This clonotype appeared many times. V and J are TRBV7-9 and TRBJ1-2; the match to TRBD1 covers 7 bases. Germline V gene lookup returns CDR1 SEHNR and CDR2 FQNEAQ (reference sequence). The CDR3 is 14 amino acids. V lost 4 bases, J lost 6 bases, and 8 bases stayed unmatched. CDR3 in amino acids: CASSSFLQGNGYTF. DNA for the CDR3: TGTGCCAGCAGCTCCTTTCTACAGGGGAATGGCTACACCTTC.

This clonotype was picked up a small number of times. The V call is TRBV7-8, the J call TRBJ2-7; TRBD1 aligns across 9 bases. Germline CDR1 SGHVS, CDR2 FQNEAQ. Losses at the gene ends were 2 bases for V and 6 bases for J; bases not matched to a gene: 5. The CDR3 extends over 14 amino acids. For the CDR3, the DNA is TGTGCCAGCAGCTTACGACAGGGGGAACGCGAGCAGTACTTC. Translating it yields CASSLRQGEREQYF.

This clonotype has a handful of counts. The chain employs TRBV12-5 and TRBJ1-1; D is undetermined. The CDR3 loop spans 12 amino acids. V lost 0 bases and J 11 bases, leaving 10 bases between the germline ends. CDR1 and CDR2 from the germline V gene are LGHNT and FRNRAP. The CDR3 here is CASGLVPGPAFF. The CDR3 region has the DNA TGTGCTAGTGGTTTGGTGCCAGGACCTGCTTTCTTT. Filled out from reference TRBV12-5 and TRBJ1-1, the complete variable domain reads DARVTQTPRHKVTEMGQEVTMRCQPILGHNTVFWYRQTMMQGLELLAYFRNRAPLDDSGMPKDRFSAEMPDATLATLKIQPSEPRDSAVYFCASGLVPGPAFFGQGTRLTVV.

The genes are TRBV7-2 and TRBJ1-2, with 12 bases aligning to TRBD1. Unmatched junction bases numbered 13, after V lost 5 bases and J lost 3 bases. The CDR3 has 18 amino acids. In germline, CDR1 is SGHTA, CDR2 FQGNSA. Written as DNA, the CDR3 is TGTGCCAGCAGCCTAATACCGGGACAGGGGGCATTTTACTATGGCTACACCTTC. This encodes CASSLIPGQGAFYYGYTF.

The chain couples TRBV4-2 to TRBJ2-2; either TRBD1 or TRBD2 may fit D (5 bases each). Trimming removed 0 bases at V and 1 base at J, with 12 bases between. Per germline, CDR1 LGHNA and CDR2 YNFKEQ. CDR3 length equals 17 residues. The CDR3 nucleotides are TGTGCCAGCAGCCAAGATAGGGGACGGCAGAACACCGGGGAGCTGTTTTTT. The encoded protein is CASSQDRGRQNTGELFF.

The chain joins TRBV7-8 to TRBJ2-7, with D possibly being TRBD2 (6 bases). This CDR3 has 15 amino acids. The germline CDR1 and CDR2 sequences are SGHVS and FQNEAQ. The ends were cut back, 5 bases at V and 3 bases at J, with 17 bases in the middle. The CDR3 DNA reads TGTGCCAGCAGCCCCCGGGAGTGGAGCGGCTACGAGCAGTACTTC. It is translated as CASSPREWSGYEQYF.

The V gene is TRBV12-3 or TRBV12-4, the J gene TRBJ1-5; D unresolved. V was clipped by 5 bases and J by 7 bases, with 15 bases between them. The CDR3 runs 14 residues. CDR3 sequence: CASSHGREWQPQHF. The CDR3 coding sequence is TGTGCCAGCAGTCACGGCCGGGAGTGGCAGCCCCAGCATTTT.

This clonotype has a handful of counts. The gene calls are TRBV6-2 or TRBV6-3 and TRBJ2-1; 9 nucleotides align to TRBD2. V lost 10 bases, J lost 2 bases, and 6 bases stayed unmatched. The length of the CDR3 is 14 residues. The germline V gene has CDR1 MNHEY and CDR2 SVGEGT. The CDR3 nucleotides read TGTGCCACGACCGGGACTAGCCCCTACAATGAGCAGTTCTTC. It specifies CATTGTSPYNEQFF.

This sequence joins TRBV27 and TRBJ1-2; 8 bases are shared with TRBD1. Germline V lookup: CDR1 MNHEY, CDR2 SMNVEV (reference sequence). The J segment lost 4 bases and the V segment lost 5 bases, leaving 15 bases of the junction unmatched. This CDR3 region has 17 residues. As DNA, the CDR3 is TGTGCCAGCAGTGAAAAGGATCCGACAGGGGAAAGCTATGGCTACACCTTC. This gives the protein CASSEKDPTGESYGYTF.

The chain couples TRBV11-2 to TRBJ2-1; 14 nucleotides agree with TRBD2. CDR1 is SGHAT and CDR2 is FQNNGV in the germline V gene. This CDR3 region has 14 residues. V lost 5 bases and J lost 12; bases outside the gene matches: 6. The CDR3 reads CASSLGLAGVGQFF. CDR3 nucleotides: TGTGCCAGCAGCCTGGGACTAGCGGGGGTGGGGCAGTTCTTC.

This clonotype occurred many times. The V call is TRBV7-2, the J call TRBJ1-2, with D possibly matching TRBD1 (5 bases). V dropped 1 base and J dropped 4 bases, with 10 bases sitting between them. This CDR3 is built from 14 residues. Germline CDR1 SGHTA, CDR2 FQGNSA. In DNA form, the CDR3 reads TGTGCCAGCAGCTTAGGTGGGGGTCCCTATGGCTACACCTTC. The encoded protein is CASSLGGGPYGYTF.

The rearrangement joins TRBV24-1 to TRBJ2-3; no reliable D call. V was pared by 3 bases and J by 6 bases, with 12 bases between. The CDR3 runs 14 residues. CDR1 and CDR2 (germline): KGHDR, SFDVKD. The CDR3 is CATSDVAPKDTQYF. The CDR3 DNA reads TGTGCCACCAGTGATGTGGCCCCAAAGGATACGCAGTATTTT.

This clonotype was detected many times. The CDR3 nucleotides read TGTGCCAGCAGTGAAGCGGTACAGGGGGGCAACGAGCAGTACTTC. Translation: CASSEAVQGGNEQYF. The chain recombines TRBV2 with TRBJ2-7, with 8 bases identical to TRBD1. The germline V gene has CDR1 SNHLY and CDR2 FYNNEI. This CDR3 region has 15 residues. V trimming: 0 bases; J trimming: 5 bases; junction bases outside the gene matches: 6.

A few counts support this clonotype. V usage is TRBV7-6 and J usage is TRBJ1-2; a weak D match, TRBD1 (6 bases). The germline gives CDR1 SGHVS, CDR2 FNYEAQ. The CDR3 is 12 residues long. Trimming removed 5 bases from V and 7 bases from J, with 11 bases in between. CDR3 nucleotide sequence: TGTGCCAGCAGCGAAGGAGGGGGTGGCTACACCTTC. This sequence encodes CASSEGGGGYTF.

The genes are TRBV7-9 and TRBJ2-7; a possible D gene is TRBD1 (5 bases). CDR1 is SEHNR, CDR2 FQNEAQ, per germline (reference sequence). Trimming removed 3 bases at V and 3 bases at J, with 15 bases between. The CDR3 has 15 amino acids. The CDR3 region is CASSLAGQANYEQYF. The DNA for the CDR3 is TGTGCCAGCAGCTTGGCAGGACAAGCAAACTACGAGCAGTACTTC.